This is a list of T cell receptor beta chains from one sample in a study of vaccination effects on CD4 cells after COVID-19. Generated by immunoSEQ multiplex PCR, the TCRdb table keeps only in-frame clones and is missing some. The sample gives approximately 24,000 clones, roughly 80% of which show up once; roughly a quarter is in the top ten. What these receptors recognize is not known. Sequencing used CD4+ T cells from PBMCs cultured with HCoV-NL63 spike peptides, obtained after COVID-19 vaccination. Every receptor here comes from a human donor who received a COVID-19 vaccine. The CDR3 runs from the conserved cysteine through the conserved F or W. A D gene is named only where the DNA matches it firmly. The size field is filled for only some rows; it gives once, few, many or a size class.

J,size,V,D,DNA,CDR3
TRBJ2-1,.,TRBV15,.,TGTGCCACCAGCAGGGAGCCGGGCAGGGACCATGAGCAGTTCTTC,CATSREPGRDHEQFF
TRBJ1-5,.,TRBV3-1/TRBV3-2,.,TGTGCCAGCGGGGGGCCGGGGAGCAATCAGCCCCAGCATTTT,CASGGPGSNQPQHF
TRBJ1-5,once,TRBV28,TRBD1,TGTGCCATCGCGACAGGGCATAGCAATCAGCCCCAGCATTTT,CAIATGHSNQPQHF
TRBJ2-7,.,TRBV28,.,TGTGCCAGCAGTACAACATGGGGGGTAGGGGGCGAGCAGTACTTC,CASSTTWGVGGEQYF
TRBJ1-6,.,TRBV2,TRBD1,TGTGCCAGCAGGGACAGGGGCACGTATAATTCACCCCTCCACTTT,CASRDRGTYNSPLHF
TRBJ2-2,.,TRBV7-9,.,TGTGCCAGCAGCTCAGGATGGGGGGAGCTGTTTTTT,CASSSGWGELFF
TRBJ2-1,.,TRBV12-3/TRBV12-4,.,TGTGCCAGCAGTCCCAGATACAATGAGCAGTTCTTC,CASSPRYNEQFF
TRBJ1-1,.,TRBV11-1,.,TGTGCCAGCACCTCGGGGGGTGGAACTGAAGCTTTCTTT,CASTSGGGTEAFF
TRBJ2-6,.,TRBV7-6,TRBD1,TGTGCCAGCAGCTCTTTCCGGGACAGGCCCTCTGGGGCCAACGTCCTGACTTTC,CASSSFRDRPSGANVLTF
TRBJ1-5,.,TRBV5-1,.,TGCGCCAGCAGTAATACGGCTCAGCCCCAGCATTTT,CASSNTAQPQHF
TRBJ2-1,.,TRBV5-1,.,TGCGCCAGCAGCTTGCCCAGTGCTGAGCAGTTCTTC,CASSLPSAEQFF
TRBJ1-5,.,TRBV27,.,TGTGCCAGCAGCCAGAGTACAGTCCCTAGCAATCAGCCCCAGCATTTT,CASSQSTVPSNQPQHF
TRBJ2-7,.,TRBV10-3,TRBD2,TGTGCCATCAGTGGACTAGCGGGGCACTCCTACGAGCAGTACTTC,CAISGLAGHSYEQYF
TRBJ1-5,hyperexpanded,TRBV4-3,.,TGCGCCAGCAGCCAAGATTATGTAAGTGGAGGAAGGATTAGCAATCAGCCCCAGCATTTT,CASSQDYVSGGRISNQPQHF
TRBJ2-3,.,TRBV14,.,TGTGCCAGCAGCCAAGAGTGGGGGCTGGGGACTCCGGATACGCAGTATTTT,CASSQEWGLGTPDTQYF
TRBJ2-7,.,TRBV7-8,TRBD2,TGTGCCAGCGGCGGGAGGGGGCCGTCCTACGAGCAGTACTTC,CASGGRGPSYEQYF
TRBJ2-7,.,TRBV9,TRBD1,TGTGCCGCATTACAGGGGGCCAACGAGCAGTACTTC,CAALQGANEQYF
TRBJ1-1,.,TRBV5-1,.,TGCGCCAGCAGCAAAGACGGACATACGAACACTGAAGCTTTCTTT,CASSKDGHTNTEAFF
TRBJ2-1,.,TRBV7-2,TRBD2,TGTGCCAGCAGCTTCAATGCGGGAGTTGGCTACAATGAGCAGTTCTTC,CASSFNAGVGYNEQFF
TRBJ1-2,many,TRBV30,.,TGTGCCTGGAGTGTTTCCAAGACTCTTTACTATGGCTACACCTTC,CAWSVSKTLYYGYTF
TRBJ2-7,.,TRBV15,.,TGTGCCACCAGCCATGACTGGGCGGAGAACTACGAGCAGTACTTC,CATSHDWAENYEQYF
TRBJ1-2,.,TRBV3-1/TRBV3-2,TRBD1,TGTGCCAGCAGTTCTGGACAGGTTGTAGGCTACACCTTC,CASSSGQVVGYTF
TRBJ2-1,.,TRBV2,TRBD1,TGTGCCAGCAGGGGACAGTCTCTGGGGAATGAGCAGTTCTTC,CASRGQSLGNEQFF
TRBJ1-1,once,TRBV19,.,TGTGCCAGTAGTTCGGGACCGAGGAACACTGAAGCTTTCTTT,CASSSGPRNTEAFF
TRBJ2-4,.,TRBV15,.,TGTGCCACCAGCAGCGGATCTTGGACCAAAAACATTCAGTACTTC,CATSSGSWTKNIQYF
TRBJ1-3,few,TRBV30,.,TGTGCCTGGAGACGGGCGGGCGGAAACACCATATATTTT,CAWRRAGGNTIYF
TRBJ2-2,.,TRBV7-8,.,TGTGCCAGCAGCTTGGCGGCAGGGGCCGCGAACACCGGGGAGCTGTTTTTT,CASSLAAGAANTGELFF
TRBJ2-2,few,TRBV7-2,.,TGTGCCAGCAGCGGGCAGTTCACCGGGGAGCTGTTTTTT,CASSGQFTGELFF
TRBJ2-1,once,TRBV24-1,.,TGTGCCACCAGTGATTTTAATGAGCAGTTCTTC,CATSDFNEQFF
TRBJ1-6,.,TRBV10-3,TRBD1,TGTGCCATCAGTGAGGACAGGGTGGGATCACCCCTCCACTTT,CAISEDRVGSPLHF
TRBJ1-1,.,TRBV27,.,TGTGCCAGCAGGCTCGTCGGGGGAAGCACTGAAGCTTTCTTT,CASRLVGGSTEAFF
TRBJ1-5,few,TRBV7-2,.,TGTGCCAGCAGCTCCCACCCGCTCAATCAGCCCCAGCATTTT,CASSSHPLNQPQHF